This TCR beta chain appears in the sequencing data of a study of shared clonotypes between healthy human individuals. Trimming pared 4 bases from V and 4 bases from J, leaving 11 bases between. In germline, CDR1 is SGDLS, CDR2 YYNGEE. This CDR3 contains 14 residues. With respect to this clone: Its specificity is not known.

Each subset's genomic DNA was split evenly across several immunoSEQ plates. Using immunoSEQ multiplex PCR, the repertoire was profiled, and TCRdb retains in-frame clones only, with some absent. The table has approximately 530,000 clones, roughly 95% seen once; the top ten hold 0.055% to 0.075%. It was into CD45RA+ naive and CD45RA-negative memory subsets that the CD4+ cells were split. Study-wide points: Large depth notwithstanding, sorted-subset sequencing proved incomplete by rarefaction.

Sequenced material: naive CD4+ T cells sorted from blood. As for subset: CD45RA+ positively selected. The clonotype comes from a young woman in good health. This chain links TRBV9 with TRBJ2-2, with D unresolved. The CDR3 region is CASSPYWSTGELFF. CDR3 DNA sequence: TGTGCCAGCAGCCCTTATTGGAGCACCGGGGAGCTGTTTTTT.